This TCR beta chain was sequenced in a study of control samples from healthy donors and cancer patients. Using immunoSEQ multiplex PCR, the repertoire was profiled, and TCRdb retains in-frame clones only, with some absent. The clone table shows some 190,000 clones, with the ten largest holding roughly 2%. Sequenced input: blood. The sequence was collected from a young woman in good health.

This chain's CDR3 is CASSFGGDRPQHF. CDR3 DNA: TGTGCCAGCAGTTTCGGGGGGGACAGGCCCCAGCATTTT. This chain joins TRBV12-3 or TRBV12-4 and TRBJ1-5, with TRBD1 matching over 7 bases. With 3 bases clipped from V and 9 bases from J, the junction kept 5 bases outside the gene matches. CDR3 length: 13 residues.